The TCR beta chain under discussion was sequenced for a study of OX40 agonist ivuxolimab in advanced cancers. The assay was immunoSEQ multiplex PCR, and TCRdb's table has in-frame clones only and misses some. Found here are about 93,000 clones, 75% to 95% of them singletons; the top ten hold roughly 2.6%. V was clipped by 0 bases and J by 4 bases; unmatched bases: 8. This CDR3 is built from 16 residues. CDR1 LNHNV and CDR2 YYDKDF come from the germline V gene (reference sequence). V usage is TRBV15 and J usage is TRBJ1-2, with 7 bases matching TRBD1. This TCR was recovered from an adult with an advanced solid tumor such as melanoma, head and neck, liver or kidney cancer. This material consisted of CD4+ or CD8+ T cells sorted from blood, taken in a trial of the OX40 agonist ivuxolimab. The CDR3 nucleotides read TGTGCCACCAGCAGAGATAGGGTGGCAGGGGGCTATGGCTACACCTTC. This sequence encodes CATSRDRVAGGYGYTF.